This T cell receptor (beta chain) was profiled in a study of blood T cell repertoires in COVID-19. The overall study: Sample material is recorded as cDNA or gDNA derived from T cells, B-cell-depleted T cells, or PBMCs.

Looked up from germline, CDR1 is MDHEN and CDR2 is SYDVKM. The CDR3 contains 13 residues. V gave up 7 bases and J gave up 9 bases; unmatched junction bases: 11. This clone was counted between two and nine times. The table came from immunoSEQ multiplex PCR; TCRdb's copy has only in-frame clones and leaves some out. The sample carries around 280,000 clones, roughly 90% recorded once. The chain recombines TRBV28 with TRBJ1-2; 7 bases fit TRBD1. Sequencing input: peripheral blood. The clonotype comes from a woman aged 30 to 39 with COVID-19, enrolled during active disease. The CDR3 sequence is CASTRGQRISYTF. The CDR3 coding sequence is TGTGCCAGCACTAGGGGACAGCGTATCAGCTACACCTTC.